The source of this T cell receptor beta chain is a study of response to subunit inactivated influenza vaccine. This CDR3 is built from 20 residues. The germline V gene encodes CDR1 MNHEY and CDR2 SVGEGT. The V segment lost 0 bases and the J segment 0 bases; nucleotides outside the gene matches: 11. TCRdb analysed the RT-PCR reads with MiXCR anew, one entry per CDR3 protein. The data hold about 480,000 distinct CDR3 sequences, with roughly 25% observed a single time. This clonotype was observed many times. This specimen consisted of CD4+ T cells sorted from PBMCs, obtained roughly 5 days after vaccination. This clonotype was sampled from a man aged 50 or older who received an inactivated influenza vaccine. The chain has TRBV6-2 or TRBV6-3 and TRBJ2-1, with 10 bases matching TRBD2. CDR3 DNA sequence: TGTGCCAGCAGTTACTCGATGAGTCTAGCGGGAGCCAGCTCCTACAATGAGCAGTTCTTC. It is translated as CASSYSMSLAGASSYNEQFF.